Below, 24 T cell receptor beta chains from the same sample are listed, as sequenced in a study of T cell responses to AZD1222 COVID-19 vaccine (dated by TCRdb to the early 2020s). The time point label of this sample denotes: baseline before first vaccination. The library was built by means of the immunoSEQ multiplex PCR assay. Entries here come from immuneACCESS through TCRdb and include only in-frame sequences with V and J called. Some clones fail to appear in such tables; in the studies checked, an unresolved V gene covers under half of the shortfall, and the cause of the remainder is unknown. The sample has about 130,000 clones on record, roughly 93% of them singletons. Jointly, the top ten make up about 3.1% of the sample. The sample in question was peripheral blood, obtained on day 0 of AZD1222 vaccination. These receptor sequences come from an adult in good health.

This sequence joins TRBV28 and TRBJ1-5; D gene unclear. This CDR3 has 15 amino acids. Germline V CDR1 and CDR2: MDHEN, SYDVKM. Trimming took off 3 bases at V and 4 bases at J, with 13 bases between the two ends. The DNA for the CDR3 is TGTGCCAGCAGTTTGTCGTGGCAGACTAATCAGCCCCAGCATTTT. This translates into CASSLSWQTNQPQHF.

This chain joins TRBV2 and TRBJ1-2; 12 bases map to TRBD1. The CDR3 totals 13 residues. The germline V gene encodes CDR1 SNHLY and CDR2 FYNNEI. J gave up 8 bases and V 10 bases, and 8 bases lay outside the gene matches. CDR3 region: CAINRDRGPGYTF. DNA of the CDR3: TGTGCCATCAACCGGGACAGGGGGCCCGGCTACACCTTC.

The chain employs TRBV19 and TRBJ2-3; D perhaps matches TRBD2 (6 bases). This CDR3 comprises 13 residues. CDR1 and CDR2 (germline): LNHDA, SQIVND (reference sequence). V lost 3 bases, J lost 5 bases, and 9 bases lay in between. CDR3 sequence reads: CASSMWRGDTQYF. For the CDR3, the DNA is TGTGCCAGTAGTATGTGGAGGGGAGATACGCAGTATTTT.

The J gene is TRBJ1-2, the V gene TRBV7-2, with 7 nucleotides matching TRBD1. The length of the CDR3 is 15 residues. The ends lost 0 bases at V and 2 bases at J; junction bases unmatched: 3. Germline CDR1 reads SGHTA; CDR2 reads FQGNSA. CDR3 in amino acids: CASSLAPGQNYGYTF. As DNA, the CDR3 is TGTGCCAGCAGCTTAGCCCCGGGACAGAACTATGGCTACACCTTC.

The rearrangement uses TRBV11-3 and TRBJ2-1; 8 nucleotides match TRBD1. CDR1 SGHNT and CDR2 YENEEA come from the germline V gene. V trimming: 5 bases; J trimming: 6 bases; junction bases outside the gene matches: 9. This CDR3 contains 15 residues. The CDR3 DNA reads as TGTGCCAGCAGCCCCGACAGGGGAAGGGGCAATGAGCAGTTCTTC. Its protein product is CASSPDRGRGNEQFF.

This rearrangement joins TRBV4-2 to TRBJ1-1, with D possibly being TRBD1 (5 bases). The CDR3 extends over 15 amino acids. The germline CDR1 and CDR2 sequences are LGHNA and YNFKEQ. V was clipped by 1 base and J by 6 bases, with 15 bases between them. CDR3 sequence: CASSQVSARGAEAFF. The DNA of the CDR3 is TGTGCCAGCAGCCAAGTTTCGGCACGAGGGGCTGAAGCTTTCTTT.

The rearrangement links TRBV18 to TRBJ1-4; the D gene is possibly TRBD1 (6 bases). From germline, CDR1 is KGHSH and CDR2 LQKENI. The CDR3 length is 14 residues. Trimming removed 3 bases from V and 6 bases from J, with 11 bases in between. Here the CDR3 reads CASSPSAGDEKLFF. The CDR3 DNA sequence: TGTGCCAGCTCACCCTCGGCAGGGGATGAAAAACTGTTTTTT.

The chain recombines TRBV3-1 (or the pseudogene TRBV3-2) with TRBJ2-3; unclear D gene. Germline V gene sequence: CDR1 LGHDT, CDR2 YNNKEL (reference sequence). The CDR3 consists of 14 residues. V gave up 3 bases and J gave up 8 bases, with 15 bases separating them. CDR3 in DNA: TGTGCCAGCAGCCAGGGCAAAGCATCAGGTACGCAGTATTTT. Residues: CASSQGKASGTQYF.

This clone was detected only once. The CDR3, as DNA: TGTGCCAGCAGCCAGACTAGCGGGACGGCAGATACGCAGTATTTT. Translated, it gives CASSQTSGTADTQYF. The genes are TRBV4-2 and TRBJ2-3; TRBD2 matches at 11 bases. The CDR3 consists of 15 residues. The germline gives CDR1 LGHNA, CDR2 YNFKEQ. V dropped 3 bases and J dropped 4; count of bases not matched to a gene: 3.

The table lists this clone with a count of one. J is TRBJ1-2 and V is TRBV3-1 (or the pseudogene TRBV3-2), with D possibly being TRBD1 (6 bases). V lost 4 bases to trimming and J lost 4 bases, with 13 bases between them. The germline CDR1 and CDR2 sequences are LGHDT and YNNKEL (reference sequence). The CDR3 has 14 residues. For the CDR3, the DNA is TGTGCCAGCAGCCCCGGACAGAAGGGCTATGGCTACACCTTC. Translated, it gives CASSPGQKGYGYTF.

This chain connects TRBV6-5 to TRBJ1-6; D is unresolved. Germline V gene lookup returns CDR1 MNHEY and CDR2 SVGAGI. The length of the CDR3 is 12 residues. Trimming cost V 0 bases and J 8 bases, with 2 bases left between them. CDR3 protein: CASSYSDSPLHF. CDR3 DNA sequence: TGTGCCAGCAGTTACTCCGATTCACCCCTCCACTTT.

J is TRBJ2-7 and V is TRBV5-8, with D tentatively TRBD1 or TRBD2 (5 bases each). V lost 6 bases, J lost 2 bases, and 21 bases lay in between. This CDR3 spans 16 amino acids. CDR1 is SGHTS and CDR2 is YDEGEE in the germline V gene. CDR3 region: CASTTPLGTRAYEQYF. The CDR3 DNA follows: TGTGCCAGCACCACACCTCTGGGGACCCGAGCCTACGAGCAGTACTTC.

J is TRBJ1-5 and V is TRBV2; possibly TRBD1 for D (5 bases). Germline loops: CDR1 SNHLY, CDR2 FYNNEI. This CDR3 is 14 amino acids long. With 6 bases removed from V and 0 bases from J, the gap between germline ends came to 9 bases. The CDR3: CASRGTASNQPQHF. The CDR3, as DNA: TGTGCCAGCAGGGGGACGGCTAGCAATCAGCCCCAGCATTTT.

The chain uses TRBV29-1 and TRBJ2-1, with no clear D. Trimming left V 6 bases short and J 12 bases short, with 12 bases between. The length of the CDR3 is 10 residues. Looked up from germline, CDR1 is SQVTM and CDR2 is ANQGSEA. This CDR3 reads CSVNIGGQFF. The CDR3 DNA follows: TGCAGCGTCAACATCGGCGGGCAGTTCTTC.

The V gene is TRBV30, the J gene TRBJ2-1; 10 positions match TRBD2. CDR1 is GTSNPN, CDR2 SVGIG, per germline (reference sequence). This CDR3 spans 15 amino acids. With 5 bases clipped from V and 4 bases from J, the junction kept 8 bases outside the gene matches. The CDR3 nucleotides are TGTGCCTGGGGGAGCGGGAGGGCCCATTACAATGAGCAGTTCTTC. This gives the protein CAWGSGRAHYNEQFF.

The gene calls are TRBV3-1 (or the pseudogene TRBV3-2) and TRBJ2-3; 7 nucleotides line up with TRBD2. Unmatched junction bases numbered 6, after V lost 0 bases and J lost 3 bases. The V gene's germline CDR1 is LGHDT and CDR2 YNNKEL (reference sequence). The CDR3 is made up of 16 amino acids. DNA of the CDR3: TGTGCCAGCAGCCAAGATCGGGATAGCGGGACAGATACGCAGTATTTT. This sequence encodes CASSQDRDSGTDTQYF.

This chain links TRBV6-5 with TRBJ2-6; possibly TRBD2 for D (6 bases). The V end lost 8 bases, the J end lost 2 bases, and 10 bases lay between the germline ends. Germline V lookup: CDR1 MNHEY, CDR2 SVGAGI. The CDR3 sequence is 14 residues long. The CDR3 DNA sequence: TGTGCCAGCGGAGGGTCCCCTGGGGCCAACGTCCTGACTTTC. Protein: CASGGSPGANVLTF.

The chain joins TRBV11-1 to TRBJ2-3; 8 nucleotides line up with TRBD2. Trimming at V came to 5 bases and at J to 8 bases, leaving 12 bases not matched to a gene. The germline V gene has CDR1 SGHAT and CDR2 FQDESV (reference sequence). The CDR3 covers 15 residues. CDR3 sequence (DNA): TGTGCCAGCAGCCCCAGCGGGAGTGGAAGTGGTACGCAGTATTTT. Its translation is CASSPSGSGSGTQYF.

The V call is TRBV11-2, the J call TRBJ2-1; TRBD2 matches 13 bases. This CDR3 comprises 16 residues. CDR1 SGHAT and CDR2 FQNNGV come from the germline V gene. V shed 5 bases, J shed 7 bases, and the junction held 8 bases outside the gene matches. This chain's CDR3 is CASSRTSGSLGNEQFF. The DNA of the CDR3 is TGTGCCAGCAGCCGGACTAGCGGGAGCTTGGGGAATGAGCAGTTCTTC.

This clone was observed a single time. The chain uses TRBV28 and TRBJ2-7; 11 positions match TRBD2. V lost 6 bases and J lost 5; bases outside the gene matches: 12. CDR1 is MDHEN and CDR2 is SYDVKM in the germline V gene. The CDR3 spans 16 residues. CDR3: CASSSYLAGGLNEQYF. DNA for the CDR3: TGTGCCAGCAGCTCATATTTAGCGGGAGGGCTGAACGAGCAGTACTTC.

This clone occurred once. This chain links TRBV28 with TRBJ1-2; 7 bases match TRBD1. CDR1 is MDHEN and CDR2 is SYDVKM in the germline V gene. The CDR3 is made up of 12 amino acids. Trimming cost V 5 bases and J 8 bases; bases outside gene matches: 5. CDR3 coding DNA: TGTGCCAGCAGTAACAGGGGACACGGCTACACCTTC. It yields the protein CASSNRGHGYTF.

CDR3 amino acids: CASSLGEITEAFF. The CDR3 bases are TGTGCCAGCAGCTTAGGGGAAATCACTGAAGCTTTCTTT. The V and J genes are TRBV11-2 and TRBJ1-1; D uncertain. Deletions cut 1 base from V and 4 bases from J, with 7 bases between. Germline V gene lookup returns CDR1 SGHAT and CDR2 FQNNGV. The length of the CDR3 is 13 residues.

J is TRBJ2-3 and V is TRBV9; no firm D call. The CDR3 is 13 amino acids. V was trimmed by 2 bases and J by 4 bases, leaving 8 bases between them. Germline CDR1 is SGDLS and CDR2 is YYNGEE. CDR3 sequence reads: CASSVLEADTQYF. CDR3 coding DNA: TGTGCCAGCAGCGTTTTGGAAGCAGATACGCAGTATTTT.

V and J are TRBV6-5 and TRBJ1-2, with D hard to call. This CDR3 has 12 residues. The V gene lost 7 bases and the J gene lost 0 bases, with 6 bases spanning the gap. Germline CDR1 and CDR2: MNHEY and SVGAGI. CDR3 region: CASTDPNYGYTF. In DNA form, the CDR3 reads TGTGCCAGCACCGACCCTAACTATGGCTACACCTTC.